This TCR beta chain appears in the sequencing data of a study of blood T cell repertoires in COVID-19. The method was immunoSEQ multiplex PCR; TCRdb's version includes in-frame clones alone and lacks a portion of them. Of approximately 91,000 clones listed, more than 75% were seen once; the top ten hold roughly 6.6%. There are 12 residues in the CDR3. Germline V gene data show CDR1 as SGHRS and CDR2 as YFSETQ. V was shortened by 0 bases and J by 9 bases, with 7 bases between the two germline ends. The sequencing sample was made of peripheral blood. The sequence was obtained from a man between 65 and 79 years old with acute or convalescent COVID-19. The V call is TRBV5-1, the J call TRBJ2-4; no reliable D call. CDR3 in amino acids: CASSLGTGIQYF. CDR3 sequence (DNA): TGCGCCAGCAGCTTGGGAACCGGCATTCAGTACTTC.